The 13 T cell receptor beta chains below come from one sample, sequenced in a study of T cells in Graves' hyperthyroidism and ophthalmopathy. What was amplified from RNA transcripts were TCR beta CDR3 regions. The HTBI primer set was used in a first-round RT-PCR of the TCR CDR3. Each CDR3 protein is one row after TCRdb ran MiXCR on the multiplex PCR reads. Found here are about 360,000 distinct CDR3 sequences, less than 15% of them singletons; the top ten hold 9.2%. The sequenced material came from blood. The origin of the receptors is a woman aged 18-30 years with Graves' hyperthyroidism.

This clonotype was recorded at least ten times. This chain links TRBV29-1 with TRBJ1-4; D might be TRBD1 (6 bases). There are 12 residues in the CDR3. The V and J ends lost 4 bases and 5 bases respectively, with 8 bases between them. In germline, CDR1 is SQVTM, CDR2 ANQGSEA. The CDR3 spells CSVVGANEKLFF. DNA for the CDR3: TGCAGCGTTGTGGGGGCGAATGAAAAACTGTTTTTT.

This clonotype was seen many times. This rearrangement joins TRBV7-9 to TRBJ2-7, with 7 bases that match TRBD1. Germline CDR1 is SEHNR and CDR2 is FQNEAQ (reference sequence). This CDR3 region has 14 residues. V lost 7 bases to trimming and J lost 3 bases; unmatched junction nucleotides: 9. The CDR3 is CASTRTGSNYEQYF. The CDR3 nucleotides read TGTGCCAGCACAAGGACAGGATCGAACTACGAGCAGTACTTC. Drawing the rest from reference TRBV7-9 and TRBJ2-7, the complete variable domain is DTGVSQNPRHKITKRGQNVTFRCDPISEHNRLYWYRQTLGQGPEFLTYFQNEAQLEKSRLLSDRFSAERPKGSFSTLEIQRTEQGDSAMYLCASTRTGSNYEQYFGPGTRLTVT.

This clonotype turned up a few times. V gene TRBV7-2 combines with J gene TRBJ2-2; D call uncertain. The CDR3 is 15 residues long. V was pared by 5 bases and J by 1 base, with 11 bases between. Germline assignment: CDR1 SGHTA and CDR2 FQGNSA. The CDR3 region has the DNA TGTGCCAGCAGCAGCATGGGGTGGAACACCGGGGAGCTGTTTTTT. Residues: CASSSMGWNTGELFF.

This clonotype was observed a few times. J is TRBJ1-2 and V is TRBV7-9; TRBD1 matches at 8 bases. The CDR3 contains 13 residues. V lost 4 bases to trimming and J lost 9 bases; unmatched junction nucleotides: 7. In germline, CDR1 is SEHNR, CDR2 FQNEAQ (reference sequence). The CDR3 region has the DNA TGTGCCAGCAGCTCCGGACAGGGTATACGCTACACCTTC. Translating it yields CASSSGQGIRYTF.

This clonotype was seen a handful of times. This chain uses TRBV2 with TRBJ2-6; D is uncertain. The CDR3 is 12 residues long. Germline V gene lookup returns CDR1 SNHLY and CDR2 FYNNEI. Trimming removed 5 bases from V and 12 bases from J, with 11 bases in between. This chain's CDR3 is CASSSTARVLTF. The DNA of the CDR3 is TGTGCCAGCAGTTCCACCGCGCGCGTCCTGACTTTC.

This clonotype was seen many times. V usage is TRBV6-2 or TRBV6-3 and J usage is TRBJ2-1, with 7 positions matching TRBD2. Germline V gene data show CDR1 as MNHEY and CDR2 as SVGEGT. V shed 6 bases and J 2 bases; nucleotides not matched to a gene: 7. The length of the CDR3 is 15 residues. Here the CDR3 reads CASSPLGGAYNEQFF. CDR3 bases: TGTGCCAGCAGCCCCCTGGGGGGGGCCTACAATGAGCAGTTCTTC.

This clonotype was counted ten times or more. The V and J genes are TRBV20-1 and TRBJ2-1; D may be TRBD2 (7 bases). CDR3 length equals 15 residues. Germline V lookup: CDR1 DFQATT, CDR2 SNEGSKA (reference sequence). Trimming left V 5 bases short and J 9 bases short, with 23 bases between. The CDR3 sequence: CSASLAVQGWSEQFF. The CDR3 coding sequence is TGCAGTGCTTCCCTAGCGGTCCAGGGGTGGAGTGAGCAGTTCTTC.

The sample holds many counts of this clonotype. This rearrangement joins TRBV5-1 to TRBJ1-2; D gene ambiguous. Trimming cost V 2 bases and J 8 bases, with 4 bases left between them. CDR1 SGHRS and CDR2 YFSETQ come from the germline V gene. The CDR3 runs 10 residues. The CDR3 here is CASSLDGYTF. The CDR3 DNA reads as TGCGCCAGCAGCTTAGACGGCTACACCTTC.

The chain uses TRBV12-3 or TRBV12-4 and TRBJ2-2, with TRBD2 matching 8 bases. Trimming removed 7 bases from V and 6 bases from J; junction bases left unmatched: 16. The CDR3 length is 17 residues. Here the CDR3 reads CASTERGRASEAGELFF. CDR3 bases: TGTGCCAGCACCGAGCGGGGGAGGGCCTCCGAGGCCGGGGAGCTGTTTTTT.

This clonotype was detected only a few times. This rearrangement joins TRBV19 to TRBJ2-1; D possibly corresponds to TRBD2 (6 bases). Trimming removed 0 bases from V and 4 bases from J, with 19 bases in between. CDR1 and CDR2 from the germline V gene are LNHDA and SQIVND (reference sequence). The CDR3 has 18 residues. The CDR3: CASSIDQALQRVYNEQFF. The CDR3 DNA reads TGTGCCAGTAGTATAGATCAGGCCCTCCAGCGGGTATACAATGAGCAGTTCTTC.

This clonotype has a handful of counts. V is TRBV28 and J is TRBJ2-7, with no clear D. Trimming removed 5 bases at V and 2 bases at J, with 13 bases between. CDR3 length: 14 residues. Germline CDR1 and CDR2: MDHEN and SYDVKM. The CDR3 nucleotides read TGTGCCAGCAGTCTCGTAGGAATTCCCTACGAGCAGTACTTC. This gives the protein CASSLVGIPYEQYF.

This clonotype showed up many times. The rearrangement joins TRBV2 to TRBJ1-1; D ambiguous. Trimming left V 6 bases short and J 1 base short, with 21 bases between. The CDR3 is 17 residues long. In germline, CDR1 is SNHLY, CDR2 FYNNEI. CDR3 DNA sequence: TGTGCCAGCAGCGCTTGGACCGGACGCTTCACGAACACTGAAGCTTTCTTT. Translating it yields CASSAWTGRFTNTEAFF.

This clonotype was counted ten times or more. The genes are TRBV29-1 and TRBJ2-7, with D perhaps TRBD1 or TRBD2 (7 bases each). The length of the CDR3 is 15 residues. Germline CDR1 reads SQVTM; CDR2 reads ANQGSEA. With 3 bases removed from V and 3 bases from J, the gap between germline ends came to 18 bases. CDR3 nucleotide sequence: TGCAGCGTTGAGGGAGGGGGCGACCCGGGCTACGAGCAGTACTTC. It encodes CSVEGGGDPGYEQYF.